Listed below are T cell receptor beta chains from one sample, sequenced in a study of technical replicates of blood from a handful of donors. Profiling relied on immunoSEQ multiplex PCR, and the TCRdb table lists in-frame clones only, not all of them. The sample has more than 65,000 clones, roughly 92% seen once. Sequenced sample: T cells isolated from PBMCs. The receptors derive from a human donor in good health. The CDR3 runs from the conserved cysteine through the conserved F or W. A D gene is named only where the DNA matches it firmly. Not all rows give a size; the values are once, few, many and, for expanded clones, a class.

TRBJ1-1,TRBV6-5,TRBD1,.,TGTGCCAGCAGTTACCTCGGACAGGGTAACACTGAAGCTTTCTTT,CASSYLGQGNTEAFF
TRBJ2-1,TRBV6-6,.,.,TGTGCCAGCAGTTACTCGACGGGGAGCTCCTACAATGAGCAGTTCTTC,CASSYSTGSSYNEQFF
TRBJ1-1,TRBV5-4,TRBD1,.,TGTGCCAGCAGCTATAGTAGGGGGCGTCATACTGAAGCTTTCTTT,CASSYSRGRHTEAFF
TRBJ2-7,TRBV9,TRBD1,.,TGTGCCAGCAGCGTGGCCGGGACAGGGGACGAGCAGTACTTC,CASSVAGTGDEQYF
TRBJ1-5,TRBV19,.,.,TGTGCCAGTAGTATCAGCGATAGCAATCAGCCCCAGCATTTT,CASSISDSNQPQHF
TRBJ2-2,TRBV11-2,.,.,TGTGCCAGCGGAGTCCTTGCGAACACCGGGGAGCTGTTTTTT,CASGVLANTGELFF
TRBJ2-7,TRBV28,TRBD2,.,TGTGCCAGTCATAGCGGGAGATCCAACGAGCAGTACTTC,CASHSGRSNEQYF
TRBJ1-1,TRBV7-8,.,.,TGTGCCAGCAGCTTTTTGAGACGCGGGAACACTGAAGCTTTCTTT,CASSFLRRGNTEAFF
TRBJ2-1,TRBV19,.,.,TGTGCCAGTAGTATCAATAGGAGGGACAATGAGCAGTTCTTC,CASSINRRDNEQFF
TRBJ1-2,TRBV11-2,TRBD1,.,TGTGCCAGCAGCTTCGACAGGGGAATCTATGGCTACACCTTC,CASSFDRGIYGYTF
TRBJ1-1,TRBV28,.,once,TGTGCCAGCACGATGGCCGAGACAGGGAACACTGAAGCTTTCTTT,CASTMAETGNTEAFF
TRBJ2-7,TRBV4-3,.,.,TGCGCCAGCAGCCAGGGGGGGGCAGGCCACTACGAGCAGTACTTC,CASSQGGAGHYEQYF
TRBJ1-1,TRBV20-1,.,once,TGCAGTGCCATAGGGGACACTGAAGCTTTCTTT,CSAIGDTEAFF
TRBJ1-2,TRBV9,.,.,TGTGCCAGCAGCGTAGGATCAGGGAACTATGGCTACACCTTC,CASSVGSGNYGYTF
TRBJ2-3,TRBV4-3,TRBD2,.,TGCGCCAGCAGCCAAGAGGCGGGAGGAATAGATACGCAGTATTTT,CASSQEAGGIDTQYF
TRBJ1-1,TRBV4-3,TRBD1,.,TGCGCCTCACGGACAGGGAGGAACACTGAAGCTTTCTTT,CASRTGRNTEAFF
TRBJ2-5,TRBV6-1,.,.,TGTGCCAGCAGTGTATCTAGGGACAACCAAGAGACCCAGTACTTC,CASSVSRDNQETQYF
TRBJ2-7,TRBV4-3,TRBD2,.,TGCGCCAGCAGCCAAGAGGGTAGCGGGGGACTCTCCTACGAGCAGTACTTC,CASSQEGSGGLSYEQYF
TRBJ1-3,TRBV30,.,.,TGTGCCTGGAGTGGAGAGGGATCTGGAAACACCATATATTTT,CAWSGEGSGNTIYF
TRBJ1-1,TRBV18,.,.,TGTGCCAGCTCACGCGCAGAAGGGGGAACTGAAGCTTTCTTT,CASSRAEGGTEAFF
TRBJ1-1,TRBV5-4,TRBD1,.,TGTGCCAGCAGCGGGAAGGGGGCCGAGGAGAACACTGAAGCTTTCTTT,CASSGKGAEENTEAFF
TRBJ1-2,TRBV9,.,.,TGTGCCAGCAGCCCCTTGCGGGAATCCTTC,CASSPLRESF
TRBJ2-7,TRBV6-5,.,once,TGTGCCAGCACAGGGAAGGGTGAGCAGTACTTC,CASTGKGEQYF
TRBJ2-1,TRBV9,.,few,TGTGCCAGCAGCGTAAGGCGGGGCGAGCAGTTCTTC,CASSVRRGEQFF
TRBJ1-1,TRBV11-2,TRBD1,.,TGTGCCAGCAGCAAAGACAGGGAATACGTCAACACTGAAGCTTTCTTT,CASSKDREYVNTEAFF
TRBJ2-3,TRBV9,.,.,TGTGCCAGCAGCGCAGGGGGGGTCCTAGCGGGAGATACGCAGTATTTT,CASSAGGVLAGDTQYF
TRBJ2-4,TRBV21-1,.,.,TGTGCCAGCAGCCCCCGACAGGAGAACATTCAGTACTTC,CASSPRQENIQYF
TRBJ2-7,TRBV28,TRBD2,.,TGTGCCAGCAGTTTCCTCAGGAGGGAGGGTTGGCACGAGCAGTACTTC,CASSFLRREGWHEQYF
TRBJ1-1,TRBV10-3,.,.,TGTGCCATCAGTGAGTTGAGGGGGACCCCTGAAGCTTTCTTT,CAISELRGTPEAFF
TRBJ2-3,TRBV5-1,TRBD2,.,TGCGCCAGCGGGCCGGGGCTAGCGGGAAACACGGACACAGATACGCAGTATTTT,CASGPGLAGNTDTDTQYF
TRBJ2-3,TRBV9,.,.,TGTGCCAGCAGCCCCCAGCAGGGAGATACGCAGTATTTT,CASSPQQGDTQYF
TRBJ1-2,TRBV5-4,.,.,TGTGCCAGCAGCGTCGGGAACCCGTATGGCTACACCTTC,CASSVGNPYGYTF
TRBJ2-1,TRBV5-1,.,.,TGCGCCAGCAGCTTGACAGGCAGCTCCTACAATGAGCAGTTCTTC,CASSLTGSSYNEQFF
TRBJ1-2,TRBV5-1,.,.,TGCGCCAGCGGCGAGGGCCAGGTTCCCCTATATGGCTACACCTTC,CASGEGQVPLYGYTF
TRBJ1-5,TRBV27,.,.,TGTGCCAGCAGGCTAACCGGGGGCAATCAGCCCCAGCATTTT,CASRLTGGNQPQHF
TRBJ1-5,TRBV27,.,.,TGTGCCAGCAGTTTACCCCAGGGGCCCCAGCATTTT,CASSLPQGPQHF
TRBJ1-4,TRBV15,.,.,TGTGCCACCAGCAGAGACCGGACTAATGAAAAACTGTTTTTT,CATSRDRTNEKLFF
TRBJ2-7,TRBV6-5,.,once,TGTGCCAGCAGTTACGTCGGGGGATCGGGCGAGCAGTACTTC,CASSYVGGSGEQYF
TRBJ2-5,TRBV2,.,.,TGTGCCAGCCGGGGGACAGTTAACGCAGAGACCCAGTACTTC,CASRGTVNAETQYF
TRBJ2-5,TRBV7-9,.,.,TGTGCCAGCAGCTTAGGGCTCCAAGAGACCCAGTACTTC,CASSLGLQETQYF
TRBJ2-2,TRBV11-2,.,.,TGTGCCAGCAGCCGTTCCGGGGAGCTGTTTTTT,CASSRSGELFF
TRBJ1-2,TRBV7-9,.,.,TGTGCCAGCAGCCTGGACAGCTATGGCTACACCTTC,CASSLDSYGYTF
TRBJ2-1,TRBV5-6,TRBD1,.,TGTGCCAGCAGCTTTTCCACAGGGGGTAGGTATGAGCAGTTCTTC,CASSFSTGGRYEQFF
TRBJ1-1,TRBV7-9,.,.,TGTGCCAGCAGCGGCTCGCGACAGCATACTGAAGCTTTCTTT,CASSGSRQHTEAFF
TRBJ2-3,TRBV7-6,.,.,TGTGCCAGCAGCGGAGGGTTAGTCACAGATACGCAGTATTTT,CASSGGLVTDTQYF
TRBJ1-1,TRBV23-1,.,.,TGCGCCAGCAATCGGGAGCCCGTTAGTAACACTGAAGCTTTCTTT,CASNREPVSNTEAFF
TRBJ1-4,TRBV7-8,TRBD1,.,TGTGCCAGCAGCTTTGAGACAGGGAATGAAAAACTGTTTTTT,CASSFETGNEKLFF
TRBJ2-1,TRBV7-3,.,.,TGTGCCAGCAGCTTAGGAGCCTCTTACAATGAGCAGTTCTTC,CASSLGASYNEQFF
TRBJ2-1,TRBV27,.,.,TGTGCCAGCAGTTTTCGCGTTAGTGTCAATGAGCAGTTCTTC,CASSFRVSVNEQFF
TRBJ1-1,TRBV5-5,.,.,TGTGCCAGCAGCTTATACCGGGAGCTGAACACTGAAGCTTTCTTT,CASSLYRELNTEAFF
TRBJ2-3,TRBV9,.,.,TGTGCCAGCAGCGTCGGACTTAGCACAGATACGCAGTATTTT,CASSVGLSTDTQYF
TRBJ2-6,TRBV9,.,.,TGTGCCAGCAGCGTAACAGGTTCGATAGCCTCTGGGGCCAACGTCCTGACTTTC,CASSVTGSIASGANVLTF
TRBJ1-1,TRBV10-3,.,.,TGTGCCATCAGTGGGGGCCGCACAGCAAACACTGAAGCTTTCTTT,CAISGGRTANTEAFF
TRBJ2-1,TRBV5-1,.,.,TGCGCCAGCCGAATGGCAGGGTCCCATGAGCAGTTCTTC,CASRMAGSHEQFF
TRBJ2-2,TRBV28,TRBD2,.,TGTGCCAGCAGGGCGGGAGGGGACCCGGGGGAGCTGTTTTTT,CASRAGGDPGELFF